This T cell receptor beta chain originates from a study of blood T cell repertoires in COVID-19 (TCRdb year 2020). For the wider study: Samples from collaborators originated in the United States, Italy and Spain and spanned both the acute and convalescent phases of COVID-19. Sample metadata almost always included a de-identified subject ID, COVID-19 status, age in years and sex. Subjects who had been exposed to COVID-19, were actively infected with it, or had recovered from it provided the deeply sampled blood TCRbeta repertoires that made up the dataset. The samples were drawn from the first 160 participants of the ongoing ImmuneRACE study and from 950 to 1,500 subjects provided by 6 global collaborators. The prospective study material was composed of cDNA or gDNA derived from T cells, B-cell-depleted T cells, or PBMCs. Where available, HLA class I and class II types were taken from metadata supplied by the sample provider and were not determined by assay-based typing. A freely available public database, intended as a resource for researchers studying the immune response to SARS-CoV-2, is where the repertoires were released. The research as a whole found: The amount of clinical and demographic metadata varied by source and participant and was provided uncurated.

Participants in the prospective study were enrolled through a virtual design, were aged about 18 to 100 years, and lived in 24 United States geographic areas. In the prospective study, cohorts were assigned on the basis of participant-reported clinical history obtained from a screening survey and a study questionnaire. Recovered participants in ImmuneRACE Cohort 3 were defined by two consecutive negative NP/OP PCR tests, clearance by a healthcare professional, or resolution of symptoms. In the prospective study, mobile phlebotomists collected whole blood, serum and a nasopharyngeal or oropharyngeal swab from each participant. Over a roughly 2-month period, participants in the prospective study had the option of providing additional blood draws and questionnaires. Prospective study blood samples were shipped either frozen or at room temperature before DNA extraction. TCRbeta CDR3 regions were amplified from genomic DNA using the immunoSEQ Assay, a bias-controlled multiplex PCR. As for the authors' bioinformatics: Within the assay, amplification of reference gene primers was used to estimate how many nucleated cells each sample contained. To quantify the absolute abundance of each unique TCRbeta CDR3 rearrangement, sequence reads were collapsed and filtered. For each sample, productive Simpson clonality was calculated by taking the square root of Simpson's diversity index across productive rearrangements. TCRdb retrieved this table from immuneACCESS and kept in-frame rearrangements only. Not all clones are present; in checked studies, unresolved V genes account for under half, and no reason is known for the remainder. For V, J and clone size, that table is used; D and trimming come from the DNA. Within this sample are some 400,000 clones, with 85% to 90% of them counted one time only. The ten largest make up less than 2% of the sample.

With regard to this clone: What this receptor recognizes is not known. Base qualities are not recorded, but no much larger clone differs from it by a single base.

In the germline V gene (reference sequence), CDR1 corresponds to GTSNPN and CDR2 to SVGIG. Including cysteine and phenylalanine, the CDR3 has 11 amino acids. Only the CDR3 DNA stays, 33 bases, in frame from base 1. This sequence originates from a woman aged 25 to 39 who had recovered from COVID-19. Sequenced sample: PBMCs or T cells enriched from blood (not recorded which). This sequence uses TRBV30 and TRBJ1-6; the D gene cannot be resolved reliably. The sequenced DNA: TGTGGTGTCGCTACGGATTCACCCCTCCACTTT. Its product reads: CGVATDSPLHF.